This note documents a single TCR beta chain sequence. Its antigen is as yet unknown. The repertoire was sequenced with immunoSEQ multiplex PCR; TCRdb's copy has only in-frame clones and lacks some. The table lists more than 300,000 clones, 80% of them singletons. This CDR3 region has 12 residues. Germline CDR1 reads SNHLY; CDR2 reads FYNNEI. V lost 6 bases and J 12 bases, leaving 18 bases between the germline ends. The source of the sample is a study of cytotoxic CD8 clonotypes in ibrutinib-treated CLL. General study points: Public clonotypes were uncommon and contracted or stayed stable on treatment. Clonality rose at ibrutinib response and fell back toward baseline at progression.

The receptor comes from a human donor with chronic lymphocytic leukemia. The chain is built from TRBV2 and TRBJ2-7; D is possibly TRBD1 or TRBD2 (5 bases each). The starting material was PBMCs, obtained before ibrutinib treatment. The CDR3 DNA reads TGTGCCAGCAGAAACGGACTCAGGGCTTGGTACTTC. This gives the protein CASRNGLRAWYF.